The 23 T cell receptor beta chains below all came from one sample that was sequenced in a study of T cells after yellow fever vaccination. TCRdb re-called the 5' RACE reads through MiXCR, storing one row per CDR3 protein. Of about 240,000 distinct CDR3 sequences in the sample, roughly 7.2% were seen once. Sequencing used CD4+ T cells sorted from PBMCs, obtained 15 days after the yellow fever booster vaccination. These receptors originate from a man aged 25-45 years who received the YFV17D yellow fever vaccine.

This clonotype was recorded at least ten times. This chain joins TRBV7-9 and TRBJ2-7; D remains unclear. Trimming shortened V by 3 bases and J by 3 bases, and 15 bases separated the two germline ends. CDR3 length: 15 residues. Germline V gives CDR1 SEHNR, CDR2 FQNEAQ (reference sequence). DNA of the CDR3: TGTGCCAGCAGCTTTGGCGGCCCCGTGGGCTACGAGCAGTACTTC. It is translated as CASSFGGPVGYEQYF.

This clonotype was counted at least ten times. The chain links TRBV10-3 to TRBJ2-3, with no clear D. The length of the CDR3 is 15 residues. In germline, CDR1 is ENHRY, CDR2 SYGVKD. Trimming took off 6 bases at V and 1 base at J, with 14 bases between the two ends. The CDR3 nucleotides are TGTGCCATCAGGGAGCTGCCGTCTGGCACAGATACGCAGTATTTT. It encodes CAIRELPSGTDTQYF.

This clonotype was detected ten times or more. The V call is TRBV7-2, the J call TRBJ2-5, with D possibly being TRBD1 (5 bases). CDR1 is SGHTA, CDR2 FQGNSA, per germline. Trimming removed 6 bases from V and 4 bases from J, with 12 bases in between. This CDR3 comprises 13 residues. This chain's CDR3 is CASSPRRGETQYF. The CDR3 DNA reads as TGTGCCAGCAGTCCCCGAAGGGGAGAGACCCAGTACTTC.

The chain joins TRBV7-2 to TRBJ1-1; the match to TRBD1 covers 10 bases. This CDR3 spans 18 amino acids. Per germline, CDR1 SGHTA and CDR2 FQGNSA. J was trimmed by 3 bases and V by 0 bases; bases with no gene match: 10. The CDR3 DNA reads TGTGCCAGCAGCTTAGCGGTGGGACAGGGGTTTCACTACACTGAAGCTTTCTTT. Protein product: CASSLAVGQGFHYTEAFF.

At least ten counts were recorded for this clonotype. The chain carries TRBV5-6 and TRBJ1-3; D unclear. Germline values: CDR1 SGHDT, CDR2 YYEEEE. CDR3 length equals 15 residues. The V gene lost 4 bases and the J gene lost 0 bases, with 11 bases spanning the gap. The CDR3 protein is CASSGTGNSGNTIYF. CDR3 sequence (DNA): TGTGCCAGCAGCGGAACCGGGAACTCTGGAAACACCATATATTTT.

The chain uses TRBV7-3 and TRBJ2-3; D perhaps matches TRBD2 (5 bases). With 4 bases removed from V and 2 bases from J, the gap between germline ends came to 16 bases. The CDR3 spans 16 residues. Germline CDR1 and CDR2: SGHTA and FQGTGA. CDR3 sequence reads: CASSSGITRNTDTQYF. In nucleotides, the CDR3 is TGTGCCAGCAGCTCCGGGATAACTAGAAACACAGATACGCAGTATTTT.

This clonotype has ten or more counts. The chain carries TRBV10-3 and TRBJ2-1; D gene ambiguous. The V gene's germline CDR1 is ENHRY and CDR2 SYGVKD. Trimming cost V 8 bases and J 6 bases, with 14 bases left between them. The CDR3 runs 13 residues. The CDR3 region has the DNA TGTGCCATCGGAGAAAGGGCAGGCAATGAGCAGTTCTTC. Translation gives CAIGERAGNEQFF.

This clonotype was recorded a few times. The chain links TRBV20-1 to TRBJ2-2; no definite D call. CDR3 size: 16 residues. Per the germline V gene, CDR1 is DFQATT and CDR2 is SNEGSKA (reference sequence). Trimming shortened V by 0 bases and J by 0 bases, and 11 bases separated the two germline ends. CDR3 sequence reads: CSARDFGSSNTGELFF. The CDR3 nucleotides read TGCAGTGCTAGAGATTTCGGCAGTTCGAACACCGGGGAGCTGTTTTTT.

This clonotype has just a few counts. The genes are TRBV20-1 and TRBJ2-1, with D unresolved. With 6 bases removed from V and 6 bases from J, the gap between germline ends came to 15 bases. The CDR3 contains 13 residues. Germline V gives CDR1 DFQATT, CDR2 SNEGSKA (reference sequence). The CDR3 region is CSAGRGPSNEQFF. CDR3 coding DNA: TGCAGTGCCGGTCGTGGGCCCAGCAATGAGCAGTTCTTC.

The CDR3 region has the DNA TGTGCCAGCTCGGAACAGGGGATCGGCGAGCAGTACTTC. Translating gives CASSEQGIGEQYF. The gene calls are TRBV18 and TRBJ2-7, with 7 bases lining up with TRBD1. J gave up 6 bases and V 6 bases, and 8 bases lay outside the gene matches. The CDR3 loop spans 13 amino acids. Per the germline V gene, CDR1 is KGHSH and CDR2 is LQKENI.

In its sample, this clonotype was seen a few times. This chain joins TRBV6-5 and TRBJ2-3; TRBD2 matches at 12 bases. V lost 6 bases to trimming and J lost 5 bases; unmatched junction nucleotides: 6. Germline CDR1 MNHEY, CDR2 SVGAGI. This CDR3 comprises 15 residues. The CDR3 reads CASRLTSGSRDTQYF. CDR3 in DNA: TGTGCCAGCAGATTGACTAGCGGGAGTCGAGATACGCAGTATTTT.

The rearrangement joins TRBV7-9 to TRBJ1-5; the match to TRBD1 covers 11 bases. With V trimmed by 5 bases and J by 5 bases, 5 bases remained unmatched. Germline CDR1 is SEHNR and CDR2 is FQNEAQ (reference sequence). The CDR3 extends over 15 amino acids. The CDR3 protein is CASSPQDRGHQPQHF. The DNA of the CDR3 is TGTGCCAGCAGCCCTCAGGACAGGGGGCATCAGCCCCAGCATTTT.

The rearrangement uses TRBV3-1 and TRBJ2-7; D call uncertain. V was shortened by 0 bases and J by 7 bases, with 13 bases between the two germline ends. The CDR3 spans 14 residues. Looked up from germline, CDR1 is LGHDT and CDR2 is YNNKEL (reference sequence). The CDR3 DNA is TGTGCCAGCAGCCAAGAGACTCCCTCCAGGGAGCAGTACTTC. Translating gives CASSQETPSREQYF.

This chain uses TRBV27 with TRBJ2-7, with 11 positions matching TRBD1. Germline lookup yields CDR1 MNHEY and CDR2 SMNVEV (reference sequence). With 4 bases clipped from V and 3 bases from J, the junction kept 2 bases outside the gene matches. The CDR3 runs 14 residues. This CDR3 reads CASSWDRGGYEQYF. The CDR3 bases are TGTGCCAGCAGTTGGGACAGGGGGGGCTACGAGCAGTACTTC.

This clonotype was seen repeatedly, ten times or more. The rearrangement uses TRBV5-1 and TRBJ2-5; 7 bases are a match to TRBD1. V lost 4 bases to trimming and J lost 2 bases; unmatched junction nucleotides: 2. CDR1 SGHRS and CDR2 YFSETQ come from the germline V gene. The CDR3 sequence is 13 residues long. The CDR3 DNA reads as TGCGCCAGCAGCCAGACAGGGCAAGAGACCCAGTACTTC. Translated: CASSQTGQETQYF.

This clonotype was counted only a few times. This rearrangement joins TRBV19 to TRBJ2-7, with 7 bases that match TRBD2. CDR3 length: 14 residues. J lost 3 bases, V lost 4 bases, and 6 bases had no gene match. Germline CDR1 and CDR2: LNHDA and SQIVND (reference sequence). CDR3 sequence: CASSKGGRVYEQYF. In nucleotides, the CDR3 is TGTGCCAGTAGTAAGGGAGGGAGAGTCTACGAGCAGTACTTC.

The V gene is TRBV7-2, the J gene TRBJ2-7; D possibly corresponds to TRBD1 (7 bases). V lost 1 base and J 3 bases, leaving 13 bases between the germline ends. Germline V gene lookup returns CDR1 SGHTA and CDR2 FQGNSA. The CDR3 has 15 residues. CDR3 loop: CASSLVGGQLYEQYF. CDR3 nucleotides: TGTGCCAGCAGCTTAGTCGGGGGACAGCTCTACGAGCAGTACTTC.

The chain links TRBV5-4 to TRBJ2-5; TRBD2 might be the D (6 bases). The CDR3 runs 14 residues. V gave up 5 bases and J gave up 5 bases, with 16 bases separating them. Looked up from germline, CDR1 is SGHNT and CDR2 is YYREEE (reference sequence). The CDR3 DNA reads as TGTGCCAGCAGTGCTCGGGAGTCTGGGGAGACCCAGTACTTC. Translated, it gives CASSARESGETQYF.

This clonotype was recorded at least ten times. Its ends do not fully match the called genes, so a read error is possible. The chain employs TRBV5-1 and TRBJ2-7; no reliable D call. The CDR3 loop spans 12 amino acids. Germline V gives CDR1 SGHRS, CDR2 YFSETQ. As DNA, the CDR3 is TGTGCCAGCAGTTTTGGAAGCTACGAGCAGTACTTC. Amino acids: CASSFGSYEQYF. Together with reference TRBV5-1 and TRBJ2-7, the CDR3 gives the full variable domain: KAGVTQTPRYLIKTRGQQVTLSCSPISGHRSVSWYQQTPGQGLQFLFEYFSETQRNKGNFPGRFSGRQFSNSRSEMNVSTLELGDSALYLCASSFGSYEQYFGPGTRLTVT.

The chain recombines TRBV5-1 with TRBJ2-1; maybe TRBD2 (7 bases). Germline CDR1 is SGHRS and CDR2 is YFSETQ. This CDR3 has 15 amino acids. Between the trimmed V and J ends, which lost 0 bases and 8 bases, there was a span of 15 bases. The CDR3 protein is CASSLEGGFKYEQFF. CDR3 DNA sequence: TGCGCCAGCAGCTTGGAGGGGGGGTTTAAATATGAGCAGTTCTTC.

This clonotype was found a few times. The chain carries TRBV27 and TRBJ2-4; the D gene is possibly TRBD2 (6 bases). V lost 4 bases to trimming and J lost 0 bases, with 16 bases between them. There are 17 residues in the CDR3. Germline V gives CDR1 MNHEY, CDR2 SMNVEV (reference sequence). The CDR3 region is CASSSLSSALAKNIQYF. The CDR3 DNA follows: TGTGCCAGCAGTTCCCTCTCTAGCGCGCTAGCCAAAAACATTCAGTACTTC.

On this clonotype itself: The germline gene is not matched at one end of the junction; a read error may be the cause. The chain has TRBV5-1 and TRBJ2-5, with D perhaps TRBD2 (6 bases). This CDR3 is built from 15 residues. Germline CDR1 and CDR2: SGHRS and YFSETQ. The CDR3 nucleotides read TGCTCCAGCAGCGCCTCTACGACTAGAACGGAGACCCAGTACTTC. This codes for CSSSASTTRTETQYF.

This clonotype was seen only a few times. V is TRBV3-1 and J is TRBJ2-2; no definite D call. This CDR3 region has 15 residues. Germline V lookup: CDR1 LGHDT, CDR2 YNNKEL (reference sequence). The V end lost 1 base, the J end lost 5 bases, and 11 bases lay between the germline ends. The CDR3 loop reads CASSQVPRRTGELFF. The CDR3 nucleotides are TGTGCCAGCAGCCAAGTTCCGCGACGGACCGGGGAGCTGTTTTTT.